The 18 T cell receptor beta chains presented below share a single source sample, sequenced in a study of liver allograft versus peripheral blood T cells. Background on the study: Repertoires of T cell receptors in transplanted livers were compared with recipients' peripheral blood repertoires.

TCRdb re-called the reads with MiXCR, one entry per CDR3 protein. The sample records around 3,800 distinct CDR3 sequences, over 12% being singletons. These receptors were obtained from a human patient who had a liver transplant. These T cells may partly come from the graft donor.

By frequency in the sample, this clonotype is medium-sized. This chain's CDR3 is CSARGTAGRYNSPLHF. The CDR3 region has the DNA TGCAGTGCTAGAGGCACCGCCGGACGATATAATTCACCCCTCCACTTT. The V call is TRBV20-1, the J call TRBJ1-6, with unresolved D. Trimming removed 1 base at V and 4 bases at J, with 14 bases between. Per germline, CDR1 DFQATT and CDR2 SNEGSKA (reference sequence). This CDR3 has 16 amino acids.

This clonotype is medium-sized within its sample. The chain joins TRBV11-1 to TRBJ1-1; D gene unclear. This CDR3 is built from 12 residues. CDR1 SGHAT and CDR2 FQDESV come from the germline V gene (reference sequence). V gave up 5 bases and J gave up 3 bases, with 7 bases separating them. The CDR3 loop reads CASSPEDTEAFF. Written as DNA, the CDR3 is TGTGCCAGCAGCCCAGAGGACACTGAAGCTTTCTTT.

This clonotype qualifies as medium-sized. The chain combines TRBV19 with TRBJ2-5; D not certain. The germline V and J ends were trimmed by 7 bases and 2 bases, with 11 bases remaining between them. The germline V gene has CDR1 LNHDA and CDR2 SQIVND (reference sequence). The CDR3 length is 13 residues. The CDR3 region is CASKRTAQETQYF. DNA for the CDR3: TGTGCCAGTAAACGAACAGCACAAGAGACCCAGTACTTC.

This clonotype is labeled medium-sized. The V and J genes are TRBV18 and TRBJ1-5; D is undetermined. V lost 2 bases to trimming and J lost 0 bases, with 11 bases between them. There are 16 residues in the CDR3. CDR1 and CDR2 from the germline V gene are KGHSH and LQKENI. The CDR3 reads CASSPFGPSSNQPQHF. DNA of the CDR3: TGTGCCAGCTCACCATTTGGCCCGAGTAGCAATCAGCCCCAGCATTTT.

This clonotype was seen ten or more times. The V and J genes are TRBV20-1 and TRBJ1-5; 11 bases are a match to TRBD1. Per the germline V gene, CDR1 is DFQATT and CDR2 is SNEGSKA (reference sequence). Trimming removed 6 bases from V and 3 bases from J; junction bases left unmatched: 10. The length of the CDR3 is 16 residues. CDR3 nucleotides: TGCAGTGCCCCCCGGCGGGACAGGGGGGCCAATCAGCCCCAGCATTTT. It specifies CSAPRRDRGANQPQHF.

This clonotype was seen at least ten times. The CDR3 region is CASSQTSGYLGEQYF. In nucleotides, the CDR3 is TGTGCCAGCAGCCAGACGAGCGGATACCTTGGCGAGCAGTACTTC. The V gene is TRBV14, the J gene TRBJ2-7, with D perhaps TRBD2 (5 bases). Germline V lookup: CDR1 SGHDN, CDR2 FVKESK. V was clipped by 3 bases and J by 6 bases, with 18 bases between them. The length of the CDR3 is 15 residues.

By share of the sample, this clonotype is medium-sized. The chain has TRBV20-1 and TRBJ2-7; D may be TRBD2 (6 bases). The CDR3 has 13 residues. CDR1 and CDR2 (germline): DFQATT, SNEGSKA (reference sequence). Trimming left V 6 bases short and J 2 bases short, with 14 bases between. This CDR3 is CSAQDYRTYEQYF. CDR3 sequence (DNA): TGCAGTGCCCAGGACTACCGAACCTACGAGCAGTACTTC.

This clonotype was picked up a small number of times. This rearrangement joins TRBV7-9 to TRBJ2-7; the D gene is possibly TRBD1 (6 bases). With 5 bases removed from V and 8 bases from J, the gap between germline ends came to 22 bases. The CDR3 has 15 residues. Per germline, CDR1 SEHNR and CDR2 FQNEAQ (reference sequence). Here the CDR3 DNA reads TGTGCCAGCAGCCTGGGGTTCGGACAGCAAGCAAAGCAGTACTTC. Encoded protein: CASSLGFGQQAKQYF.

CDR3 residues: CATKGQVEKLFF. CDR3 DNA: TGTGCCACCAAAGGGCAGGTTGAAAAACTGTTTTTT. The gene calls are TRBV28 and TRBJ1-4, with no clear D. The length of the CDR3 is 12 residues. Germline CDR1 and CDR2: MDHEN and SYDVKM. The V end lost 10 bases, the J end lost 7 bases, and 13 bases lay between the germline ends. The full variable domain, its missing parts supplied by reference TRBV28 and TRBJ1-4, is DVKVTQSSRYLVKRTGEKVFLECVQDMDHENMFWYRQDPGLGLRLIYFSYDVKMKEKGDIPEGYSVSREKKERFSLILESASTNQTSMYLCATKGQVEKLFFGSGTQLSVL.

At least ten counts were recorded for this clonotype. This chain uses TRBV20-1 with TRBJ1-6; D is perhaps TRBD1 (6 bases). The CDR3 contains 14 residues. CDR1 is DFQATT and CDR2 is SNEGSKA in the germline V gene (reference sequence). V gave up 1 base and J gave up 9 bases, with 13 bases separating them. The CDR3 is CSARGGQGGSPLHF. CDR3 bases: TGCAGTGCTAGAGGGGGGCAGGGCGGTTCACCCCTCCACTTT.

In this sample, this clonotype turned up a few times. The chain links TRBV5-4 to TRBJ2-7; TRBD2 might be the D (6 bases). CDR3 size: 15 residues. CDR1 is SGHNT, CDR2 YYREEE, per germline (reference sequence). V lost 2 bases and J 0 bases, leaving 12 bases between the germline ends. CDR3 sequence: CASSFGGASSYEQYF. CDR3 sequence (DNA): TGTGCCAGCAGCTTCGGCGGGGCGAGCTCCTACGAGCAGTACTTC.

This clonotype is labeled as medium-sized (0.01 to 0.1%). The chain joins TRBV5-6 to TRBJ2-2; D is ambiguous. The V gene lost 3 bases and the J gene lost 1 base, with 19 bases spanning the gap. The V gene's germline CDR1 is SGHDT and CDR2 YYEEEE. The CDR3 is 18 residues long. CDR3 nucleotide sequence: TGTGCCAGCAGCTCGTACCTATATACTGGGTGGAACACCGGGGAGCTGTTTTTT. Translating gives CASSSYLYTGWNTGELFF. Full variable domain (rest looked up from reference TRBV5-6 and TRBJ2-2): DAGVTQSPTHLIKTRGQQVTLRCSPKSGHDTVSWYQQALGQGPQFIFQYYEEEERQRGNFPDRFSGHQFPNYSSELNVNALLLGDSALYLCASSSYLYTGWNTGELFFGEGSRLTVL.

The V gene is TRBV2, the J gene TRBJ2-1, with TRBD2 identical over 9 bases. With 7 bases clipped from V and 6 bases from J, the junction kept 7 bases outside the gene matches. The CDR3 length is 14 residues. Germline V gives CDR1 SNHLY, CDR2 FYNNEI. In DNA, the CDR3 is TGTGCCAGCACCCAGCAGCGGGGGGTCAATGAGCAGTTCTTC. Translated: CASTQQRGVNEQFF.

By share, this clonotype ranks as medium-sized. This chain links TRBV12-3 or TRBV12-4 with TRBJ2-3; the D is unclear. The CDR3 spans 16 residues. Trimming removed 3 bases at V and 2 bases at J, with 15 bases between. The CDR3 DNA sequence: TGTGCCAGCAGTTTTAGAGCCGTACTTTTCACAGATACGCAGTATTTT. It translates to CASSFRAVLFTDTQYF.

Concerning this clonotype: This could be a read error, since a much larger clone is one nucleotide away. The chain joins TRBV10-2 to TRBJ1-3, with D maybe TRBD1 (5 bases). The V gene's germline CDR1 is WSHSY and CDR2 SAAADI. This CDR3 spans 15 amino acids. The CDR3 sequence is CASTSSPPGGKTIYF. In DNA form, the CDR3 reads TGCGCCAGCACTTCTTCTCCTCCGGGGGGAAAAACCATATATTTT.

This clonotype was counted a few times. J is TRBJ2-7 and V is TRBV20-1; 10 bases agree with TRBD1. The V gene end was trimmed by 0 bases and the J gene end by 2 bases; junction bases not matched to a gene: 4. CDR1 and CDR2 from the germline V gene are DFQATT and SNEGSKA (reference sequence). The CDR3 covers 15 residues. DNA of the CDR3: TGCAGTGCTAGAGATCCGGGACAGGGGACCTACGAGCAGTACTTC. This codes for CSARDPGQGTYEQYF.

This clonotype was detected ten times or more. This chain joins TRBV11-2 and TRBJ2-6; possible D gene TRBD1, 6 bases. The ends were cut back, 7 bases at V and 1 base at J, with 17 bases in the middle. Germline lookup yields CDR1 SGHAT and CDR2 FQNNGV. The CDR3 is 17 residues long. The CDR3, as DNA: TGTGCCAGCACACCGGACAGATCCTTTTCTGGGGCCAACGTCCTGACTTTC. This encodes CASTPDRSFSGANVLTF. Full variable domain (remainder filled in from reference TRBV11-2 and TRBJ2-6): EAGVAQSPRYKIIEKRQSVAFWCNPISGHATLYWYQQILGQGPKLLIQFQNNGVVDDSQLPKDRFSAERLKGVDSTLKIQPAKLEDSAVYLCASTPDRSFSGANVLTFGAGSRLTVL.

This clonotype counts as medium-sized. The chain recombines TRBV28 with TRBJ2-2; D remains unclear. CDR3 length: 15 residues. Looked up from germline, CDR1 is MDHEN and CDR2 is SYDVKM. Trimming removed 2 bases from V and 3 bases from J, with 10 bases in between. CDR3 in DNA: TGTGCCAGCAGTTTACATGGGCAATACACCGGGGAGCTGTTTTTT. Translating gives CASSLHGQYTGELFF.